This T cell receptor beta chain was identified during a study of T cell responses to AZD1222 COVID-19 vaccine. Whole-study context: Timing groups of about 4 and about 12 weeks for second doses were pooled.

The study, taken as a whole, reports: Donor demographics were predominantly white British with a female majority; clonal diversity may be underestimated. Seropositive at baseline were only 5 to 7 AZD1222 recipients.

The method was immunoSEQ multiplex PCR; TCRdb's version includes in-frame clones alone and lacks a portion of them. The repertoire consists of 100,000 to 150,000 clones, with roughly 90% occurring once and the leading ten covering more than 4%. In the case of this clone: Its matching antigen is unknown.

CDR1 SGHKS and CDR2 YYEKEE come from the germline V gene (reference sequence). This CDR3 is built from 14 residues. Trimming removed 2 bases at V and 8 bases at J, with 16 bases between. The TCR was taken from an adult in good health. The sample was peripheral blood, taken on day 0 of AZD1222 vaccination. V is TRBV5-5 and J is TRBJ1-2; TRBD1 is a possible D gene (5 bases). The CDR3 sequence: CASSFQGDPLGYTF. DNA for the CDR3: TGTGCCAGCAGCTTTCAGGGTGACCCCCTGGGCTACACCTTC. The variable domain in full, with the rest retrieved from reference TRBV5-5 and TRBJ1-2, is DAGVTQSPTHLIKTRGQQVTLRCSPISGHKSVSWYQQVLGQGPQFIFQYYEKEERGRGNFPDRFSARQFPNYSSELNVNALLLGDSALYLCASSFQGDPLGYTFGSGTRLTVV.